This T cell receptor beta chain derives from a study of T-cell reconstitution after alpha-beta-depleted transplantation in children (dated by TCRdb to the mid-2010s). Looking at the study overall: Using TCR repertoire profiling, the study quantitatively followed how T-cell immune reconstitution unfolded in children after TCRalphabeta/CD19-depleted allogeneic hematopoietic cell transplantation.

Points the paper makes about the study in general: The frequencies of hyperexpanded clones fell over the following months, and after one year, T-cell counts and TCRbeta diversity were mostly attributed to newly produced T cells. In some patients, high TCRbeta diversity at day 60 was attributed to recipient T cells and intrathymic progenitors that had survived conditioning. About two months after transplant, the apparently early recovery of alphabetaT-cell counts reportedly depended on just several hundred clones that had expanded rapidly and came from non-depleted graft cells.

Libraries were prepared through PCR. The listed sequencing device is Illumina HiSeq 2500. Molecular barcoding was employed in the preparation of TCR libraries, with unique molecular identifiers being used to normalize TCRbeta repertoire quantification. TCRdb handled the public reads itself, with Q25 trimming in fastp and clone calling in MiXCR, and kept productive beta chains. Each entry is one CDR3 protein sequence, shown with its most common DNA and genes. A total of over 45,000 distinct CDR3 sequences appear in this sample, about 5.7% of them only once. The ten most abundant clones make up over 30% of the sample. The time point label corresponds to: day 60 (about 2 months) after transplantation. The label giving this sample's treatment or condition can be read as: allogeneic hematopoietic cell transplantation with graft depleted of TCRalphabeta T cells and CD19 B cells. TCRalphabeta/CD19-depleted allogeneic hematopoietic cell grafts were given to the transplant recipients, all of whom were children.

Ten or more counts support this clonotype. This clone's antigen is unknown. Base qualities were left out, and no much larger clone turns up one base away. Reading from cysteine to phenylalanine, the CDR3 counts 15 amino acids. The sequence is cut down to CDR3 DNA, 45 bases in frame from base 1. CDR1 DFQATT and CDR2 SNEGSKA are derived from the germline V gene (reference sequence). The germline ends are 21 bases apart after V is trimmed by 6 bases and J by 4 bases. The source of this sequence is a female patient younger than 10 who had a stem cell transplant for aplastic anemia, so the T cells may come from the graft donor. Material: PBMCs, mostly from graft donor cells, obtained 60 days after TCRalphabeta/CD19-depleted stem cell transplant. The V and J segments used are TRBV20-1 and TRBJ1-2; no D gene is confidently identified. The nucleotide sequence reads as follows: TGCAGTGCCCAGGCTGGGAGGGAGGCTTTCTATGGCTACACCTTC. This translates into CSAQAGREAFYGYTF.